This T cell receptor beta chain was identified in a study of T cell changes during pregnancy in multiple sclerosis. The method was immunoSEQ multiplex PCR; TCRdb's version includes in-frame clones alone and lacks a portion of them. The sample includes about 36,000 clones, 70% to 90% seen only once; the top ten take 0.45% to 0.6%. The germline V gene encodes CDR1 GTSNPN and CDR2 SVGIG (reference sequence). CDR3 length equals 11 residues. Trimming left V 3 bases short and J 6 bases short, with 8 bases between. This chain uses TRBV30 with TRBJ1-2; the D is unclear. The origin of this receptor is a female donor with multiple sclerosis, enrolled in a pregnancy study. Here the sequenced sample was CD4+ T cells from peripheral blood mononuclear cells, taken in the first trimester of pregnancy. The CDR3, as DNA: TGTGCCTGGAGCGGGATGAATGGCTACACCTTC. Translation: CAWSGMNGYTF.